This TCR beta chain was identified during a study of graft-versus-host responses after intestinal transplantation. Turning to the study itself: Each recipient received anti-thymocyte globulin induction, then tacrolimus and steroids for about 3 years. Whole-study findings and limits: Recipient marrow contained GvH clones, some of which appeared first in ileum or blood.

To note about this clone: No antigen is known for it.

The repertoire was sequenced with immunoSEQ multiplex PCR; TCRdb's copy has only in-frame clones and lacks some. Among 40,000 or so clones, 93% were seen once, and the ten largest hold 3.5% to 4%. Germline lookup yields CDR1 SGHKS and CDR2 YYEKEE (reference sequence). V was cut by 3 bases and J by 9 bases, with 15 bases left in between. The CDR3 totals 13 residues. The sequence was obtained from a human patient who received an intestinal transplant, so some T cells may come from the graft donor. This chain uses TRBV5-5 with TRBJ1-2; D unclear. Sequences were derived from PBMCs, sampled around 730 days after intestinal transplantation. The CDR3 loop is CASSSDGRKSYTF. The CDR3 region has the DNA TGTGCCAGCAGCTCGGATGGCAGGAAAAGCTACACCTTC.